The clone carrying this TCR beta chain was counted many times. The sample belongs to a study of naive and memory T cell subsets. CDR3 length: 15 amino acids. The V gene's germline CDR1 is SGHTA and CDR2 FQGNSA. V lost 3 bases and J 3 bases, leaving 15 bases between the germline ends. Two oligonucleotides, mixed equimolar, formed the beta constant-region primer covering TRBC1 and TRBC2. Nested alpha and beta constant-region primers with the SP2 primer drove four PCR rounds on ligated cDNA. The cDNA 3' end received a ligated single-stranded oligonucleotide carrying the SP2 primer and a 12-nucleotide UMI. MiXCR, run by TCRdb on the UMI-ligation and nested PCR reads, gives a single entry per CDR3 protein. Counted here are about 10,000 distinct CDR3 sequences, around 5.6% occurring once; the ten biggest clones make up more than 50%.

The TCR originated in a human donor in good health. Sample: CD4+ TEMRA cells from blood. As for subset: effector memory re-expressing CD45RA, CD45RA+ CD27-. The V call is TRBV7-2, the J call TRBJ2-7; D is uncertain. CDR3 sequence reads: CASSFLGSVGYEQYF. CDR3 sequence (DNA): TGTGCCAGCAGCTTTTTAGGCAGCGTAGGCTACGAGCAGTACTTC.